The 7 T cell receptor beta chains presented below share a single source sample, sequenced in a study of T cell responses to AZD1222 COVID-19 vaccine. The method was immunoSEQ multiplex PCR; TCRdb's version includes in-frame clones alone and lacks a portion of them. This table has some 70,000 clones, about 80% appearing once. The specimen was peripheral blood, collected 28 days after the second AZD1222 dose. The receptor set was obtained from an adult who received the AZD1222 COVID-19 vaccine.

The chain employs TRBV11-2 and TRBJ1-2; D not certain. CDR1 and CDR2 from the germline V gene are SGHAT and FQNNGV. The length of the CDR3 is 13 residues. Deletions cut 1 base from V and 8 bases from J, with 11 bases between. The CDR3 loop is CASSLGPGWGYTF. CDR3 in DNA: TGTGCCAGCAGCTTAGGTCCGGGATGGGGCTACACCTTC.

The rearrangement joins TRBV20-1 to TRBJ2-4; D unresolved. CDR1 DFQATT and CDR2 SNEGSKA come from the germline V gene (reference sequence). V was shortened by 4 bases and J by 13 bases, with 14 bases between the two germline ends. This CDR3 has 11 residues. CDR3 amino acids: CSAIDPTRQYF. In DNA, the CDR3 is TGCAGTGCTATTGATCCCACCCGGCAGTACTTC.

The chain joins TRBV30 to TRBJ2-3; TRBD1 might be the D (6 bases). V gave up 7 bases and J gave up 0 bases, with 8 bases separating them. Germline CDR1 reads GTSNPN; CDR2 reads SVGIG (reference sequence). The length of the CDR3 is 12 residues. CDR3 amino acids: CASGQSTDTQYF. In nucleotides, the CDR3 is TGTGCCTCAGGACAGAGCACAGATACGCAGTATTTT.

The chain links TRBV12-3 or TRBV12-4 to TRBJ2-5; no clear D gene. This CDR3 has 13 residues. V was pared by 0 bases and J by 1 base, with 3 bases between. CDR3 region: CASSLAAQETQYF. The CDR3 DNA follows: TGTGCCAGCAGTTTAGCGGCCCAAGAGACCCAGTACTTC.

The rearrangement links TRBV6-5 to TRBJ1-3; D call uncertain. This CDR3 region has 16 residues. V shed 0 bases and J shed 0 bases, with 9 bases lying between them. Germline V gene data show CDR1 as MNHEY and CDR2 as SVGAGI. DNA for the CDR3: TGTGCCAGCAGTTACTCCAGGCCCGACTCTGGAAACACCATATATTTT. As protein: CASSYSRPDSGNTIYF.

The chain joins TRBV6-1 to TRBJ2-3; TRBD2 matches 10 bases. In germline, CDR1 is MNHNS, CDR2 SASEGT. V was pared by 8 bases and J by 3 bases, with 8 bases of the junction left unmatched. The length of the CDR3 is 15 residues. The CDR3 nucleotides read TGTGCCAGCGCTGGGGTGGGACTAGCGACAGATACGCAGTATTTT. It yields the protein CASAGVGLATDTQYF.

A few counts support this clone. This chain connects TRBV28 to TRBJ1-1; D unclear. This CDR3 comprises 13 residues. V was shortened by 3 bases and J by 10 bases, with 15 bases between the two germline ends. The germline V gene has CDR1 MDHEN and CDR2 SYDVKM. In DNA, the CDR3 is TGTGCCAGCAGTTTCTTTGGTAGTGGACGAGCTTTCTTT. Translated, it gives CASSFFGSGRAFF. The variable domain in full, with the rest retrieved from reference TRBV28 and TRBJ1-1, is DVKVTQSSRYLVKRTGEKVFLECVQDMDHENMFWYRQDPGLGLRLIYFSYDVKMKEKGDIPEGYSVSREKKERFSLILESASTNQTSMYLCASSFFGSGRAFFGQGTRLTVV.